Below, 25 T cell receptor beta chains from the same sample are listed, as sequenced in a study of PD-1 blockade in classical Hodgkin lymphoma. In every patient, relapse followed autologous stem cell transplantation, while exposure to brentuximab vedotin differed. Sequencing was performed with immunoSEQ multiplex PCR; in TCRdb, only in-frame clones are kept and a portion is missing. The sample carries roughly 40,000 clones, 87% recorded once. This material consisted of peripheral blood mononuclear cells (PBMCs), taken at baseline. Receptors originate from a human donor with classical Hodgkin lymphoma.

CDR3 sequence reads: CASSVVATDTQYF. The CDR3 region has the DNA TGTGCCAGCAGCGTAGTGGCGACAGATACGCAGTATTTT. The J gene is TRBJ2-3, the V gene TRBV9; no reliable D call. V was trimmed by 0 bases and J by 3 bases, leaving 5 bases between them. CDR3 length: 13 residues. Per germline, CDR1 SGDLS and CDR2 YYNGEE.

The chain has TRBV6-6 and TRBJ2-5, with TRBD2 matching over 9 bases. The CDR3 contains 12 residues. CDR1 MNHNY and CDR2 SVGAGI come from the germline V gene (reference sequence). After removal of 6 bases from V and 7 bases from J, the junction contained 3 bases not matched to a gene. The CDR3 loop reads CASRTSGGTQYF. DNA of the CDR3: TGTGCCAGCAGGACTAGCGGTGGGACCCAGTACTTC.

Only one count was recorded for this clone. V usage is TRBV28 and J usage is TRBJ1-1; D may be TRBD1 (5 bases). CDR3 size: 11 residues. Germline CDR1 is MDHEN and CDR2 is SYDVKM. V lost 8 bases and J lost 6, with 10 bases in between. The CDR3 DNA reads TGTGCCAGCCTCATGGGGCCTGAAGCTTTCTTT. Its translation is CASLMGPEAFF.

The J gene is TRBJ2-5, the V gene TRBV27; weak D call: TRBD1 (6 bases). This CDR3 is 15 amino acids long. V was clipped by 2 bases and J by 4 bases, with 14 bases between them. The germline CDR1 and CDR2 sequences are MNHEY and SMNVEV (reference sequence). The CDR3 spells CASSLHQGLGETQYF. The CDR3 nucleotides are TGTGCCAGCAGTTTACATCAGGGGCTTGGAGAGACCCAGTACTTC.

The rearrangement joins TRBV29-1 to TRBJ2-7; 10 bases line up with TRBD1. V lost 2 bases and J lost 5; bases outside the gene matches: 9. Per the germline V gene, CDR1 is SQVTM and CDR2 is ANQGSEA. The CDR3 totals 15 residues. CDR3 amino acids: CSVERPGQGFDEQYF. CDR3 sequence (DNA): TGCAGCGTTGAAAGGCCGGGACAGGGGTTCGACGAGCAGTACTTC.

The J gene is TRBJ1-2, the V gene TRBV6-6; D may be TRBD1 (6 bases). The CDR3 contains 15 residues. Trimming shortened V by 3 bases and J by 4 bases, and 15 bases separated the two germline ends. The germline V gene has CDR1 MNHNY and CDR2 SVGAGI (reference sequence). The CDR3 DNA is TGTGCCAGCAGTTATGCCCCAGGGGCGATCTATGGCTACACCTTC. Its translation is CASSYAPGAIYGYTF.

This sequence joins TRBV7-2 and TRBJ2-1; 10 nucleotides match TRBD2. Losses at the gene ends were 1 base for V and 4 bases for J; bases not matched to a gene: 13. CDR1 is SGHTA and CDR2 is FQGNSA in the germline V gene. This CDR3 region has 19 residues. DNA of the CDR3: TGTGCCAGCAGCTTAGGCGGACGGGCTAGCGGGGGACCTTACAATGAGCAGTTCTTC. It translates to CASSLGGRASGGPYNEQFF.

The chain employs TRBV6-5 and TRBJ2-5; TRBD2 aligns across 11 bases. With 4 bases clipped from V and 2 bases from J, the junction kept 3 bases outside the gene matches. Per the germline V gene, CDR1 is MNHEY and CDR2 is SVGAGI. CDR3 length equals 15 residues. For the CDR3, the DNA is TGTGCCAGCAGTTTCCCTAGCGGGGGGCAAGAGACCCAGTACTTC. As protein: CASSFPSGGQETQYF.

This clone appeared a few times. This chain joins TRBV4-2 and TRBJ1-1, with 9 bases lining up with TRBD1. J was trimmed by 8 bases and V by 0 bases; bases with no gene match: 4. The germline CDR1 and CDR2 sequences are LGHNA and YNFKEQ. This CDR3 has 14 residues. The CDR3 loop reads CASSQDLGQGEAFF. CDR3 coding DNA: TGTGCCAGCAGCCAAGATCTGGGACAGGGAGAAGCTTTCTTT.

The chain combines TRBV18 with TRBJ1-1; the D is unclear. CDR1 is KGHSH, CDR2 LQKENI, per germline. Trimming removed 3 bases from V and 7 bases from J, with 9 bases in between. The CDR3 runs 12 residues. This CDR3 reads CASSPGGIEAFF. The CDR3 coding sequence is TGTGCCAGCTCACCTGGAGGTATTGAAGCTTTCTTT.

This chain uses TRBV9 with TRBJ2-1, with D perhaps TRBD2 (7 bases). The CDR3 length is 12 residues. Trimming pared 3 bases from V and 10 bases from J, leaving 11 bases between. Per germline, CDR1 SGDLS and CDR2 YYNGEE. Here the CDR3 DNA reads TGTGCCAGCAGCGCGGGGGGCAGGGAGCAGTTCTTC. Residues: CASSAGGREQFF.

V and J are TRBV7-9 and TRBJ1-5, with unresolved D. Between the trimmed V and J ends, which lost 0 bases and 1 base, there was a span of 7 bases. The CDR3 extends over 15 amino acids. Germline V gene sequence: CDR1 SEHNR, CDR2 FQNEAQ (reference sequence). The CDR3 spells CASSLAGVSNQPQHF. CDR3 DNA sequence: TGTGCCAGCAGCTTAGCCGGAGTAAGCAATCAGCCCCAGCATTTT. The whole variable domain, filled in from reference TRBV7-9 and TRBJ1-5, reads DTGVSQNPRHKITKRGQNVTFRCDPISEHNRLYWYRQTLGQGPEFLTYFQNEAQLEKSRLLSDRFSAERPKGSFSTLEIQRTEQGDSAMYLCASSLAGVSNQPQHFGDGTRLSIL.

This chain joins TRBV7-8 and TRBJ2-2, with D maybe TRBD2 (5 bases). With 2 bases removed from V and 0 bases from J, the gap between germline ends came to 10 bases. The CDR3 runs to 16 residues. Germline loops: CDR1 SGHVS, CDR2 FQNEAQ. The CDR3 DNA reads as TGTGCCAGCAGCTTAAACGCACTAGCGAACACCGGGGAGCTGTTTTTT. Translation gives CASSLNALANTGELFF.

Here the CDR3 reads CASSPLIDEKLFF. Written as DNA, the CDR3 is TGTGCCAGCTCACCATTGATTGATGAAAAACTGTTTTTT. The rearrangement links TRBV18 to TRBJ1-4; D is unresolved. The V gene lost 2 bases and the J gene lost 6 bases, with 7 bases spanning the gap. CDR3 length equals 13 residues. Germline V gives CDR1 KGHSH, CDR2 LQKENI.

The chain joins TRBV7-2 to TRBJ1-1; D gene ambiguous. V was shortened by 2 bases and J by 1 base, with 5 bases between the two germline ends. Germline CDR1 and CDR2: SGHTA and FQGNSA. The CDR3 has 13 amino acids. CDR3 coding DNA: TGTGCCAGCAGCTTATATTGGAACACTGAAGCTTTCTTT. Translated: CASSLYWNTEAFF. The entire variable domain, with the rest obtained from reference TRBV7-2 and TRBJ1-1, is as follows: GAGVSQSPSNKVTEKGKDVELRCDPISGHTALYWYRQSLGQGLEFLIYFQGNSAPDKSGLPSDRFSAERTGGSVSTLTIQRTQQEDSAVYLCASSLYWNTEAFFGQGTRLTVV.

The genes are TRBV9 and TRBJ2-1; 12 nucleotides line up with TRBD2. The CDR3 runs to 15 residues. Germline-derived CDR1 and CDR2 are SGDLS and YYNGEE. V shed 0 bases and J 10 bases; nucleotides not matched to a gene: 5. This CDR3 reads CASSVATSGRREQFF. CDR3 DNA sequence: TGTGCCAGCAGCGTAGCGACTAGCGGGAGACGCGAGCAGTTCTTC.

This chain links TRBV5-8 with TRBJ1-1; TRBD1 aligns across 7 bases. The V gene end was trimmed by 0 bases and the J gene end by 2 bases; junction bases not matched to a gene: 7. Germline V gene lookup returns CDR1 SGHTS and CDR2 YDEGEE. This CDR3 spans 16 amino acids. Written as DNA, the CDR3 is TGTGCCAGCAGCTTGGGAAGGGGGCCGCGCAACACTGAAGCTTTCTTT. It encodes CASSLGRGPRNTEAFF.

The chain joins TRBV7-3 to TRBJ2-1; D may be TRBD2 (5 bases). This CDR3 region has 16 residues. CDR1 is SGHTA, CDR2 FQGTGA, per germline. Trimming took 5 bases from V and 0 from J, leaving 14 bases between them. The CDR3 protein is CASSMRSGSSYNEQFF. The CDR3 nucleotides read TGTGCCAGCAGCATGAGGTCGGGGAGCTCCTACAATGAGCAGTTCTTC. Supplemented by reference TRBV7-3 and TRBJ2-1, the full variable domain reads GAGVSQTPSNKVTEKGKYVELRCDPISGHTALYWYRQSLGQGPEFLIYFQGTGAADDSGLPNDRFFAVRPEGSVSTLKIQRTERGDSAVYLCASSMRSGSSYNEQFFGPGTRLTVL.

To note about this clone: A junction boundary mismatches the germline segment, possibly from a read error. CDR3 in amino acids: CASSPTERIVHF. CDR3 nucleotides: TGTGCCAGCAGCCCTACCGAGAGGATCGTCCATTTT. The chain uses TRBV7-9 and TRBJ1-3; D is ambiguous. CDR1 and CDR2 (germline): SEHNR, FQNEAQ (reference sequence). This CDR3 has 12 residues.

The rearrangement uses TRBV5-4 and TRBJ2-5, with 12 bases identical to TRBD2. J gave up 5 bases and V 0 bases, and 11 bases lay outside the gene matches. CDR3 length equals 18 residues. Germline values: CDR1 SGHNT, CDR2 YYREEE (reference sequence). CDR3 in amino acids: CASSLVWASGGAGETQYF. CDR3 DNA: TGTGCCAGCAGCTTGGTTTGGGCTAGCGGGGGGGCTGGGGAGACCCAGTACTTC.

The gene calls are TRBV7-2 and TRBJ2-2; the D is unclear. The CDR3 runs 14 residues. CDR1 is SGHTA, CDR2 FQGNSA, per germline. The V end was cut by 5 bases, the J end by 5 bases, with 12 bases between. The CDR3 region is CASSPRLGTGELFF. In DNA form, the CDR3 reads TGTGCCAGCAGCCCCCGTCTTGGTACCGGGGAGCTGTTTTTT.

The V gene is TRBV28, the J gene TRBJ1-1; D remains unclear. The germline gives CDR1 MDHEN, CDR2 SYDVKM. This CDR3 region has 14 residues. V shed 5 bases and J shed 0 bases, with 10 bases lying between them. This chain's CDR3 is CASSRFSLNTEAFF. The DNA of the CDR3 is TGTGCCAGCAGTAGGTTTAGTTTGAACACTGAAGCTTTCTTT.

The genes are TRBV9 and TRBJ2-1; 8 nucleotides line up with TRBD2. The ends lost 0 bases at V and 2 bases at J; junction bases unmatched: 7. The V gene's germline CDR1 is SGDLS and CDR2 YYNGEE. The CDR3 spans 17 residues. CDR3 DNA sequence: TGTGCCAGCAGCGTAGGGGGTAGCGGGAACCCCTACAATGAGCAGTTCTTC. The encoded protein is CASSVGGSGNPYNEQFF.

This clone came up a few times. The chain employs TRBV7-8 and TRBJ1-1, with a weak D call TRBD1 (5 bases). Trimming cost V 5 bases and J 2 bases, with 9 bases left between them. This CDR3 has 13 residues. The germline V gene encodes CDR1 SGHVS and CDR2 FQNEAQ. The CDR3 DNA reads TGTGCCAGCAGCCGTGACAGAAACACTGAAGCTTTCTTT. It specifies CASSRDRNTEAFF.

This clone was recorded once. This rearrangement joins TRBV19 to TRBJ1-5, with no clear D. CDR3 length: 13 amino acids. The V and J ends lost 5 bases and 3 bases respectively, with 8 bases between them. CDR1 LNHDA and CDR2 SQIVND come from the germline V gene (reference sequence). Here the CDR3 DNA reads TGTGCCAGTAGTTTGCCAGTCAATCAGCCCCAGCATTTT. This encodes CASSLPVNQPQHF.